Listed below are T cell receptor beta chains from one sample, sequenced in a study of blood T cell repertoires in COVID-19. Repertoires were generated with immunoSEQ multiplex PCR, while TCRdb's copy carries only in-frame clones and drops some. The table includes some 350,000 clones, roughly nine tenths detected once. The sample was PBMCs or T cells enriched from blood (not recorded which). These TCRs come from a man younger than 35 who had recovered from COVID-19. The CDR3 runs from the conserved cysteine through the conserved F or W. A D gene is named only where the DNA matches it firmly. The size field is filled for only some rows; it gives once, few, many or a size class.

clone_size,j_call,d_call,v_call,cdr3_aa,cdr3_nt
.,TRBJ1-1,.,TRBV18,CASSLQGVGTEAFF,TGTGCCAGCTCACTCCAGGGTGTTGGGACTGAAGCTTTCTTT
.,TRBJ2-5,TRBD1,TRBV7-2,CASSLVGPPGQQETQYF,TGTGCCAGCAGCTTAGTTGGACCACCGGGACAGCAAGAGACCCAGTACTTC
once,TRBJ1-2,.,TRBV5-1,CASSLEISYGYTF,TGCGCCAGCAGCTTGGAGATCAGCTATGGCTACACCTTC
.,TRBJ2-7,.,TRBV6-2/TRBV6-3,CASSYLGVAYEQYF,TGTGCCAGCAGTTACTTAGGGGTCGCCTACGAGCAGTACTTC
.,TRBJ1-5,.,TRBV27,CASSLGGDQPQHF,TGTGCCAGCAGCCTCGGAGGGGATCAGCCCCAGCATTTT
once,TRBJ2-3,.,TRBV4-1,CASSQVGTTGEVRADTQYF,TGCGCCAGCAGCCAAGTTGGGACAACAGGGGAGGTGAGGGCAGATACGCAGTATTTT
.,TRBJ1-1,.,TRBV9,CASSNKNTEAFF,TGTGCCAGCAGCAACAAGAACACTGAAGCTTTCTTT
.,TRBJ2-7,.,TRBV27,CASSFGVGGYEQYF,TGTGCCAGCAGTTTTGGTGTCGGGGGTTACGAGCAGTACTTC
.,TRBJ1-1,TRBD1,TRBV7-9,CASSFRANRGTEAFF,TGTGCCAGCAGCTTCCGGGCCAACAGGGGCACTGAAGCTTTCTTT
.,TRBJ2-7,TRBD2,TRBV18,CASSPPGLAGNHEQYF,TGTGCCAGCTCACCACCCGGACTAGCGGGAAACCACGAGCAGTACTTC
.,TRBJ2-3,.,TRBV4-2,CASSQDVADTDTQYF,TGTGCCAGCAGCCAAGATGTAGCGGACACAGATACGCAGTATTTT
once,TRBJ2-5,.,TRBV9,CASSASPPFQETQYF,TGTGCCAGCAGCGCTAGTCCTCCATTTCAAGAGACCCAGTACTTC
.,TRBJ1-5,.,TRBV11-2,CASSLGSRGKGQPQHF,TGTGCCAGCAGCTTAGGGTCAAGGGGAAAGGGCCAGCCCCAGCATTTT
.,TRBJ2-2,.,TRBV5-6,CASSRRAGELFF,TGTGCCAGCAGCAGGAGAGCCGGGGAGCTGTTTTTT
.,TRBJ2-5,TRBD2,TRBV5-5,CASSWQGRRGETQYF,TGTGCCAGCAGCTGGCAGGGTAGGCGGGGGGAGACCCAGTACTTC
once,TRBJ1-2,.,TRBV18,CASSLVDTDGYTF,TGTGCCAGCTCCCTCGTGGACACCGATGGCTACACCTTC
.,TRBJ2-7,TRBD1,TRBV3-1/TRBV3-2,CASSHQPGTGNDEQYF,TGTGCCAGCAGCCATCAGCCCGGGACAGGGAACGACGAGCAGTACTTC
.,TRBJ2-5,TRBD1,TRBV12-3/TRBV12-4,CASGATGQETQYF,TGTGCCAGCGGGGCGACAGGGCAAGAGACCCAGTACTTC
.,TRBJ1-1,.,TRBV10-2,CASSESPDSGTEAFF,TGCGCCAGCAGTGAGTCCCCGGACTCTGGCACTGAAGCTTTCTTT
.,TRBJ2-4,.,TRBV7-9,CASSAVLLAKNIQYF,TGTGCCAGCAGCGCGGTACTCTTAGCCAAAAACATTCAGTACTTC
.,TRBJ2-3,.,TRBV29-1,CSVVARGQPSWGDTQYF,TGCAGCGTTGTAGCGCGTGGACAGCCAAGTTGGGGAGATACGCAGTATTTT
.,TRBJ2-7,TRBD2,TRBV2,CASSVELAASYEQYF,TGTGCCAGCAGTGTAGAACTAGCGGCCTCCTACGAGCAGTACTTC
.,TRBJ1-2,.,TRBV4-3,CASSPTGIYGYTF,TGCGCCAGCAGCCCAACGGGGATCTATGGCTACACCTTC
.,TRBJ2-1,TRBD2,TRBV19,CASSIDHGGSRYNEQFF,TGTGCCAGTAGTATAGATCACGGCGGGAGTCGTTACAATGAGCAGTTCTTC
.,TRBJ1-6,.,TRBV2,CATARRDTSSYNSPLHF,TGTGCCACCGCCCGCCGGGACACCAGCTCCTATAATTCACCCCTCCACTTT
.,TRBJ1-2,.,TRBV4-1,CASSQVGRGFRGYTF,TGCGCCAGCAGCCAAGTAGGGAGGGGTTTTCGCGGCTACACCTTC
.,TRBJ2-5,TRBD2,TRBV7-3,CASSLRGLAGGGETQYF,TGTGCCAGCAGCTTAAGGGGACTAGCGGGGGGCGGCGAGACCCAGTACTTC
.,TRBJ2-1,TRBD2,TRBV9,CASSALAGDSYNEQFF,TGTGCCAGCAGCGCACTAGCGGGGGACTCCTACAATGAGCAGTTCTTC
.,TRBJ2-7,TRBD1,TRBV5-1,CASSLDRGPEQYF,TGCGCCAGCAGCTTGGACAGGGGTCCCGAGCAGTACTTC
.,TRBJ2-7,TRBD2,TRBV5-6,CASSFLKWAGAGAYEQYF,TGTGCCAGCAGCTTTCTCAAATGGGCCGGGGCGGGAGCCTACGAGCAGTACTTC
.,TRBJ1-5,TRBD1,TRBV7-9,CASSLTGTVNQPQHF,TGTGCCAGCAGCTTGACGGGGACAGTTAATCAGCCCCAGCATTTT
.,TRBJ2-1,.,TRBV5-1,CASSLYGNSYNEQFF,TGCGCCAGCAGCTTATACGGGAATTCCTACAATGAGCAGTTCTTC